Presented here are 21 T cell receptor beta chains from one specimen sequenced in a study of human T cells and chemical hapten exposure. The time point denotes: healthy volunteer bleed at 2 weeks. Blood, whole and unfractionated, served as the source for total RNA extraction. TCRdb called the RACE reads again in MiXCR, with one record for every CDR3 protein. Here the sample spans 80,000 to 100,000 distinct CDR3 sequences, roughly 8% being singletons. Material for sequencing was whole blood. The origin of the receptors is a female donor in good health. Some clones in this sample may be carry-over from other donors' samples.

A remark on this clonotype: At one boundary the junction diverges from the germline segment, which might be a read error. The chain couples TRBV5-1 to TRBJ2-7, with 8 bases lining up with TRBD1. There are 15 residues in the CDR3. Germline CDR1 reads SGHRS; CDR2 reads YFSETQ. This chain's CDR3 is CACSYGDRSSYEQYF. CDR3 nucleotide sequence: TGCGCCTGCAGCTACGGGGACAGGAGCTCCTACGAGCAGTACTTC.

In its sample, this clonotype was seen many times. V is TRBV20-1 and J is TRBJ1-1; maybe TRBD1 (5 bases). Germline V CDR1 and CDR2: DFQATT, SNEGSKA (reference sequence). CDR3 size: 15 residues. Between the trimmed V and J ends, which lost 2 bases and 1 base, there was a span of 14 bases. The CDR3 protein is CSARSLGQGNTEAFF. In DNA form, the CDR3 reads TGCAGTGCTAGATCTCTAGGGCAGGGGAACACTGAAGCTTTCTTT.

In its sample, this clonotype was seen many times. This chain's CDR3 is CASRPGNEKLFF. CDR3 nucleotide sequence: TGTGCCAGCAGGCCAGGGAATGAAAAACTGTTTTTT. The chain has TRBV7-9 and TRBJ1-4; tentative D call: TRBD1 (5 bases). V lost 6 bases and J 5 bases, leaving 7 bases between the germline ends. This CDR3 is 12 amino acids long. CDR1 and CDR2 (germline): SEHNR, FQNEAQ (reference sequence).

The rearrangement joins TRBV7-9 to TRBJ2-1, with TRBD2 matching 8 bases. V shed 2 bases, J shed 0 bases, and the junction held 6 bases outside the gene matches. CDR3 length: 17 amino acids. Germline lookup yields CDR1 SEHNR and CDR2 FQNEAQ (reference sequence). The CDR3 sequence: CASSLIGGGSSYNEQFF. The CDR3 region has the DNA TGTGCCAGCAGCTTAATCGGCGGGGGGAGCTCCTACAATGAGCAGTTCTTC.

This chain joins TRBV29-1 and TRBJ1-2; 8 bases line up with TRBD1. The CDR3 runs 12 residues. V shed 2 bases and J 8 bases; nucleotides not matched to a gene: 4. Germline CDR1 is SQVTM and CDR2 is ANQGSEA. The CDR3: CSVEIQGGGYTF. The DNA for the CDR3 is TGCAGCGTTGAAATACAGGGGGGGGGCTACACCTTC.

The chain combines TRBV7-9 with TRBJ2-2, with D possibly matching TRBD2 (6 bases). This CDR3 has 14 amino acids. Germline CDR1 and CDR2: SEHNR and FQNEAQ (reference sequence). V gave up 5 bases and J gave up 6 bases, with 13 bases separating them. The CDR3 nucleotides are TGTGCCAGCAGCCAGCCCGGAGGGCCCGGGGAGCTGTTTTTT. It is translated as CASSQPGGPGELFF.

This clonotype turned up a few times. The chain uses TRBV2 and TRBJ2-5; TRBD2 aligns across 7 bases. Germline loops: CDR1 SNHLY, CDR2 FYNNEI. J lost 1 base, V lost 3 bases, and 2 bases had no gene match. There are 14 residues in the CDR3. The CDR3 nucleotides read TGTGCCAGCAGTGATGCGGGAGCCCAAGAGACCCAGTACTTC. This encodes CASSDAGAQETQYF.

This chain uses TRBV6-2 or TRBV6-3 with TRBJ2-7; 9 positions match TRBD2. The CDR3 covers 18 residues. Germline CDR1 MNHEY, CDR2 SVGEGT. V lost 2 bases and J lost 7; bases outside the gene matches: 18. The CDR3 protein is CASSYEGNLAGRSNEQYF. CDR3 in DNA: TGTGCCAGCAGTTACGAGGGGAACCTAGCGGGACGTTCTAATGAGCAGTACTTC.

The genes are TRBV14 and TRBJ2-6; no clear D gene. Trimming shortened V by 5 bases and J by 0 bases, and 11 bases separated the two germline ends. Germline loops: CDR1 SGHDN, CDR2 FVKESK. The CDR3 covers 16 residues. CDR3 residues: CASSSRTVSGANVLTF. The CDR3 DNA reads as TGTGCCAGCAGCTCGAGGACGGTCTCTGGGGCCAACGTCCTGACTTTC. Variable domain in full (rest from reference TRBV14 and TRBJ2-6): EAGVTQFPSHSVIEKGQTVTLRCDPISGHDNLYWYRRVMGKEIKFLLHFVKESKQDESGMPNNRFLAERTGGTYSTLKVQPAELEDSGVYFCASSSRTVSGANVLTFGAGSRLTVL.

The chain is built from TRBV27 and TRBJ1-2; D gene uncertain. V lost 5 bases, J lost 4 bases, and 11 bases lay in between. The CDR3 runs to 13 residues. Germline loops: CDR1 MNHEY, CDR2 SMNVEV (reference sequence). DNA of the CDR3: TGTGCCAGCAGTCCTCAGACTCCCTATGGCTACACCTTC. Translated: CASSPQTPYGYTF.

This clonotype was observed a few times. V is TRBV4-3 and J is TRBJ2-7, with 8 bases fitting TRBD1. The CDR3 loop spans 16 amino acids. Germline lookup yields CDR1 LGHNA and CDR2 YSLEER. V lost 3 bases and J lost 2; bases outside the gene matches: 9. CDR3 DNA sequence: TGCGCCAGCAGCCATTTGGCCCGGGACAGGACCTACGAGCAGTACTTC. Translation gives CASSHLARDRTYEQYF.

As regards this clonotype: This may be a read error: a much more frequent sequence differs by one nucleotide. CDR3 coding DNA: TGCAGTGCTAGAGATTCGGGGGAAGATTCACCCCACCACTTT. Amino acid sequence: CSARDSGEDSPHHF. The V gene is TRBV20-1, the J gene TRBJ1-6; D may be TRBD1 (5 bases). Germline assignment: CDR1 DFQATT and CDR2 SNEGSKA (reference sequence). This CDR3 region has 14 residues.

This clonotype has only a few counts. The chain employs TRBV10-3 and TRBJ2-1; D gene uncertain. From germline, CDR1 is ENHRY and CDR2 SYGVKD. V lost 2 bases and J 9 bases, leaving 8 bases between the germline ends. The CDR3 contains 12 residues. The CDR3 nucleotides are TGTGCCATCAGTGAGATGGCAATTGAGCAGTTCTTC. Translating gives CAISEMAIEQFF.

The chain uses TRBV19 and TRBJ1-5, with 7 bases matching TRBD1. CDR1 is LNHDA and CDR2 is SQIVND in the germline V gene (reference sequence). Trimming cost V 4 bases and J 4 bases; bases outside gene matches: 10. The CDR3 is 16 residues long. The CDR3 nucleotides read TGTGCCAGTAGTAGGGCGGACAGGTTGAGGAATCAGCCCCAGCATTTT. The encoded protein is CASSRADRLRNQPQHF. Together with reference TRBV19 and TRBJ1-5, the CDR3 gives the full variable domain: DGGITQSPKYLFRKEGQNVTLSCEQNLNHDAMYWYRQDPGQGLRLIYYSQIVNDFQKGDIAEGYSVSREKKESFPLTVTSAQKNPTAFYLCASSRADRLRNQPQHFGDGTRLSIL.

As DNA, the CDR3 is TGTGCCAGCAGCCTCTTAGCCAAAAACATTCAGTACTTC. The encoded protein is CASSLLAKNIQYF. The chain employs TRBV28 and TRBJ2-4; D is unresolved. Per the germline V gene, CDR1 is MDHEN and CDR2 is SYDVKM. CDR3 length equals 13 residues. Trimming shortened V by 6 bases and J by 0 bases, and 6 bases separated the two germline ends.

A note on this clonotype: It may be a read error: a sequence one base away is much more abundant. The V gene is TRBV29-1, the J gene TRBJ1-4; D remains ambiguous. The germline gives CDR1 SQVTM, CDR2 ANQGSEA. The CDR3 totals 14 residues. The CDR3 DNA follows: TGCAGCGTTGAAGGCACCGCAACTAATAAAAAACTGTTTTTT. It codes for CSVEGTATNKKLFF.

This clonotype has ten or more counts. The chain has TRBV4-1 and TRBJ2-5; 8 positions match TRBD1. The CDR3 is 15 residues long. J was trimmed by 3 bases and V by 1 base; bases with no gene match: 4. Per germline, CDR1 MGHRA and CDR2 YSYEKL. The CDR3 sequence is CASSQGDRLEETQYF. The CDR3 DNA reads as TGCGCCAGCAGCCAAGGGGACAGGCTTGAAGAGACCCAGTACTTC.

The chain couples TRBV3-1 to TRBJ1-2; D is unclear. The length of the CDR3 is 17 residues. V shed 5 bases and J shed 0 bases, with 19 bases lying between them. CDR1 is LGHDT, CDR2 YNNKEL, per germline (reference sequence). The CDR3 DNA sequence: TGTGCCAGCAGCGGATCCCCCACCCAGAAAGCTAACTATGGCTACACCTTC. Its protein is CASSGSPTQKANYGYTF. Full variable domain (missing parts from reference TRBV3-1 and TRBJ1-2): DTAVSQTPKYLVTQMGNDKSIKCEQNLGHDTMYWYKQDSKKFLKIMFSYNNKELIINETVPNRFSPKSPDKAHLNLHINSLELGDSAVYFCASSGSPTQKANYGYTFGSGTRLTVV.

In its sample, this clonotype was seen many times. The genes are TRBV28 and TRBJ2-1; D is possibly TRBD1 (5 bases). Germline V gene lookup returns CDR1 MDHEN and CDR2 SYDVKM. The CDR3 is made up of 14 amino acids. Trimming shortened V by 0 bases and J by 8 bases, and 11 bases separated the two germline ends. CDR3 sequence (DNA): TGTGCCAGCAGTTTATGGACAATAGGGGATGAGCAGTTCTTC. Its translation: CASSLWTIGDEQFF.

This clonotype was recorded a few times. This rearrangement joins TRBV7-9 to TRBJ1-1; D is undetermined. CDR1 and CDR2 from the germline V gene are SEHNR and FQNEAQ (reference sequence). Trimming removed 4 bases at V and 7 bases at J, with 13 bases between. This CDR3 spans 13 amino acids. CDR3 nucleotides: TGTGCCAGCAGCTACGCGGGGAACCTTGAAGCTTTCTTT. Translated, it gives CASSYAGNLEAFF.

The rearrangement joins TRBV9 to TRBJ2-7; D might be TRBD2 (7 bases). The length of the CDR3 is 15 residues. The germline V gene encodes CDR1 SGDLS and CDR2 YYNGEE. V was cut by 0 bases and J by 3 bases, with 13 bases left in between. The CDR3 DNA reads TGTGCCAGCAGCGTAGGAGGGGGGGCGATCTACGAGCAGTACTTC. Amino acid sequence: CASSVGGGAIYEQYF.